The sequence of this TCR beta chain was determined in a study of blood T cell repertoires in COVID-19. Study members were between about 18 and 95 years old and lived in 20 to 25 US regions. Cohort placement rested on clinical history that participants reported themselves. Before being deemed recovered, Cohort 3 donors had two negative PCRs, clearance, or symptom resolution. CDR3 length equals 15 residues. The junction had 2 bases not matched to a gene; V was cut back by 0 bases and J by 1 base. As processed by the authors: Reference gene primer amplification gave nucleated cell count estimates. Sequencing was performed with immunoSEQ multiplex PCR; in TCRdb, only in-frame clones are kept and a portion is missing. That table furnishes V, J and clone size, whereas the DNA furnished D and trimming. The sample has fewer than 400,000 clones; 92% are singletons.

The source is a woman aged 30 to 39 who had recovered from COVID-19. The source material was PBMCs or T cells enriched from blood (not recorded which). This chain uses TRBV5-7 with TRBJ1-1, with TRBD1 matching 8 bases. TRBV5-7 is an ORF, and what it does is uncertain. The CDR3 loop reads CASSLAGTGNTEAFF. CDR3 coding DNA: TGTGCCAGCAGCTTGGCCGGGACAGGGAACACTGAAGCTTTCTTT.